This TCR beta chain is from a study of CD8 T cell repertoires and HIV-1 epitope variants. Study in general: Separate wells received one of Twenty-five Gag or Nef variant peptides. Controls were a CMV, EBV and flu peptide pool, Ebola AY9 negative control, and no-peptide well. Study results and caveats: The TAALDMSHF plasma variant had no responses, unlike KF9 (about five clonotypes) and HW9 (one). Beta chains alone show antigen proliferation, not cytokine profile or function.

The method was immunoSEQ multiplex PCR; TCRdb's version includes in-frame clones alone and lacks a portion of them. The data hold about 5,500 clones, with around two thirds observed a single time. V shed 8 bases and J shed 4 bases, with 8 bases lying between them. This CDR3 contains 11 residues. Germline V gene sequence: CDR1 MNHEY, CDR2 SVGAGI. This clone was seen more than once but under ten times. No antigen is known for it. The source material was cultured CD8+ T cells derived from PBMCs. This chain uses TRBV6-5 with TRBJ2-5; a possible D gene is TRBD1 (6 bases). The clonotype was recovered from a male donor with HIV. The DNA for the CDR3 is TGTGCCAGCGTCAGGGGAGAGACCCAGTACTTC. The encoded protein is CASVRGETQYF.